The 10 T cell receptor beta chains given below trace back to one sample, sequenced in a study of cytomegalovirus exposure and HLA in healthy donors. The study ran its PCR with 60 Vbeta and 13 Jbeta primers. Method: immunoSEQ multiplex PCR; TCRdb's copy keeps in-frame clones and lacks some. The table lists about 89,000 clones, less than 85% of them singletons. The specimen was PBMCs. The source is a man aged 35 to 55 in good health and CMV-seropositive.

This chain joins TRBV7-9 and TRBJ2-1; possible D gene TRBD1, 5 bases. This CDR3 is built from 14 residues. The germline CDR1 and CDR2 sequences are SEHNR and FQNEAQ (reference sequence). Trimming left V 5 bases short and J 4 bases short, with 12 bases between. CDR3 residues: CASSHPGHYNEQFF. The CDR3 DNA reads as TGTGCCAGCAGCCACCCAGGACATTACAATGAGCAGTTCTTC.

J is TRBJ2-1 and V is TRBV5-1, with TRBD2 as a possible D gene (6 bases). The length of the CDR3 is 15 residues. Per germline, CDR1 SGHRS and CDR2 YFSETQ. Trimming removed 1 base at V and 5 bases at J, with 13 bases between. The chain's CDR3 is CASSLWVREDNEQFF. CDR3 nucleotide sequence: TGCGCCAGCAGCTTGTGGGTAAGGGAGGACAATGAGCAGTTCTTC.

This sequence joins TRBV18 and TRBJ1-2; 9 nucleotides align to TRBD1. Unmatched junction bases numbered 14, after V lost 5 bases and J lost 7 bases. The CDR3 covers 16 residues. Germline loops: CDR1 KGHSH, CDR2 LQKENI. The CDR3 DNA reads TGTGCCAGCTCAGCTATCCCGGGACAGGGTCCCAGTGGCTACACCTTC. Encoded protein: CASSAIPGQGPSGYTF. Full variable domain (outside the CDR3, taken from reference TRBV18 and TRBJ1-2): NAGVMQNPRHLVRRRGQEARLRCSPMKGHSHVYWYRQLPEEGLKFMVYLQKENIIDESGMPKERFSAEFPKEGPSILRIQQVVRGDSAAYFCASSAIPGQGPSGYTFGSGTRLTVV.

This clone was recorded a few times. The chain has TRBV9 and TRBJ1-1; tentative D call: TRBD1 (6 bases). Germline-derived CDR1 and CDR2 are SGDLS and YYNGEE. The CDR3 extends over 12 amino acids. The V end lost 0 bases, the J end lost 8 bases, and 8 bases lay between the germline ends. The DNA for the CDR3 is TGTGCCAGCAGCGTAGGTGGGGGCGAAGCTTTCTTT. Translated, it gives CASSVGGGEAFF.

J is TRBJ2-1 and V is TRBV7-3; D is perhaps TRBD2 (7 bases). The CDR3 loop spans 15 amino acids. The germline gives CDR1 SGHTA, CDR2 FQGTGA. Trimming took off 1 base at V and 6 bases at J, with 13 bases between the two ends. This CDR3 is CASSLMAGATNEQFF. The CDR3 bases are TGTGCCAGCAGCTTAATGGCGGGGGCAACCAATGAGCAGTTCTTC.

This clone was picked up one time. The chain couples TRBV5-1 to TRBJ2-5, with 8 nucleotides matching TRBD2. Germline trimming cut 4 bases from V and 1 base from J; bases unmatched to any gene: 6. The CDR3 consists of 15 residues. Germline CDR1 SGHRS, CDR2 YFSETQ. In DNA, the CDR3 is TGCGCCAGCAGCACAAGCGGGAGCGGCCAAGAGACCCAGTACTTC. The encoded protein is CASSTSGSGQETQYF.

The CDR3 loop is CASSPDRVSGYTF. The CDR3, as DNA: TGTGCCAGCAGCCCGGACAGGGTAAGCGGCTACACCTTC. The chain uses TRBV28 and TRBJ1-2; 8 positions agree with TRBD1. Unmatched junction bases numbered 8, after V lost 6 bases and J lost 8 bases. The germline V gene has CDR1 MDHEN and CDR2 SYDVKM. This CDR3 comprises 13 residues.

The chain couples TRBV6-1 to TRBJ2-7; 9 bases are shared with TRBD2. Germline assignment: CDR1 MNHNS and CDR2 SASEGT. The CDR3 is 17 residues long. The ends lost 0 bases at V and 2 bases at J; junction bases unmatched: 8. CDR3 sequence (DNA): TGTGCCAGCAGTGAAGCGAAGCTAGCGGGGAAGCCCTACGAGCAGTACTTC. Its translation is CASSEAKLAGKPYEQYF.

V is TRBV5-8 and J is TRBJ2-3; 9 bases line up with TRBD1. The CDR3 has 16 amino acids. Germline CDR1 is SGHTS and CDR2 is YDEGEE. V lost 2 bases, J lost 0 bases, and 4 bases stayed unmatched. This chain's CDR3 is CASSLQGAVSTDTQYF. In DNA form, the CDR3 reads TGTGCCAGCAGCTTACAGGGGGCGGTAAGCACAGATACGCAGTATTTT. Full variable domain (rest looked up from reference TRBV5-8 and TRBJ2-3): EAGVTQSPTHLIKTRGQQATLRCSPISGHTSVYWYQQALGLGLQFLLWYDEGEERNRGNFPPRFSGRQFPNYSSELNVNALELEDSALYLCASSLQGAVSTDTQYFGPGTRLTVL.

This chain connects TRBV25-1 to TRBJ2-5, with 7 bases fitting TRBD2. The CDR3 has 14 amino acids. The V gene's germline CDR1 is MGHDK and CDR2 SYGVNS. Germline trimming cut 6 bases from V and 0 bases from J; bases unmatched to any gene: 4. CDR3 bases: TGTGCCAGCAGGGGACTACAGTACCAAGAGACCCAGTACTTC. It codes for CASRGLQYQETQYF.